These 6 T cell receptor beta chains originate from one sample sequenced in a study of metastatic and nonmetastatic thyroid tumors. TCRdb reprocessed the PCR reads using MiXCR. The sample includes roughly 40,000 clones, about 24% seen only once; the top ten take around 15%. Thyroid surgery took place with no prior treatment in any patient. The sequenced material came from tumor tissue. The source is a female donor with papillary thyroid cancer or a benign thyroid nodule (not recorded which). Some clones in this sample may be carry-over from other donors' samples.

The gene calls are TRBV20-1 and TRBJ2-1, with D hard to call. CDR1 and CDR2 from the germline V gene are DFQATT and SNEGSKA (reference sequence). The CDR3 runs 11 residues. V was shortened by 6 bases and J by 5 bases, with 8 bases between the two germline ends. In DNA, the CDR3 is TGCAGTGCCCCAGAGGACAATGAGCAGTTCTTC. It is translated as CSAPEDNEQFF.

This clone was observed at least ten times. The chain is built from TRBV11-2 and TRBJ2-7; TRBD2 is a possible D gene (5 bases). Trimming left V 6 bases short and J 0 bases short, with 18 bases between. Looked up from germline, CDR1 is SGHAT and CDR2 is FQNNGV. This CDR3 spans 16 amino acids. CDR3 protein: CASSRALGGYSYEQYF. CDR3 DNA sequence: TGTGCCAGCAGTCGGGCACTAGGCGGCTACTCCTACGAGCAGTACTTC.

The gene calls are TRBV2 and TRBJ2-7, with TRBD2 matching 7 bases. Germline CDR1 reads SNHLY; CDR2 reads FYNNEI. The V and J ends lost 5 bases and 2 bases, in that order; junction bases with no gene match: 12. The CDR3 is made up of 16 amino acids. The CDR3 bases are TGTGCCAGCAGTCCCCTAGGGGCTAGCGGAGCCTACGAGCAGTACTTC. Its translation is CASSPLGASGAYEQYF.

This chain links TRBV6-1 with TRBJ2-2; perhaps TRBD1 as D (5 bases). Germline V gene sequence: CDR1 MNHNS, CDR2 SASEGT. The CDR3 totals 15 residues. The V end lost 5 bases, the J end lost 1 base, and 11 bases lay between the germline ends. The CDR3 region has the DNA TGTGCCAGCAGTATCACAGGTGTGAACACCGGGGAGCTGTTTTTT. As protein: CASSITGVNTGELFF.

This clone was observed many times. The chain couples TRBV6-1 to TRBJ2-3, with 12 bases identical to TRBD2. There are 16 residues in the CDR3. With 5 bases clipped from V and 3 bases from J, the junction kept 6 bases outside the gene matches. Per germline, CDR1 MNHNS and CDR2 SASEGT. In DNA form, the CDR3 reads TGTGCCAGCAGTTTTCGGACTAGCGGGGTAACAGATACGCAGTATTTT. Amino acid sequence: CASSFRTSGVTDTQYF.

Many counts were recorded for this clone. The genes are TRBV18 and TRBJ2-5; D gene ambiguous. Per the germline V gene, CDR1 is KGHSH and CDR2 is LQKENI. The V end lost 2 bases, the J end lost 4 bases, and 8 bases lay between the germline ends. CDR3 length equals 13 residues. CDR3 bases: TGTGCCAGCTCACCAGAGTTCCGAGAGACCCAGTACTTC. It yields the protein CASSPEFRETQYF.